This T cell receptor (beta chain) was sequenced in a study of blood T cells in healthy people across ages. Study-wide results and caveats: Long-lived and aged donors differed, with more naive CD4+ cells and higher diversity in the long-lived.

With a J-beta primer mix and a sample-barcoded 5' primer, a second PCR ran roughly 6 to 11 cycles. TCRdb reprocessed the 5' RACE reads via MiXCR and lists one record per CDR3 protein. The repertoire holds about 620,000 distinct CDR3 sequences, with around 50% as singletons. In its sample, this clonotype was seen many times. The antigen is undetermined. The CDR3 has 13 amino acids. V was trimmed by 5 bases and J by 5 bases, leaving 12 bases between them. Material for sequencing was blood. This sequence originates from a woman of 80 years or more in good health. J is TRBJ2-5 and V is TRBV12-3 or TRBV12-4; no definite D call. CDR3 DNA sequence: TGTGCCAGCAGTCCTTGGACCGGGGAGACCCAGTACTTC. It encodes CASSPWTGETQYF.